This T cell receptor beta chain comes out of a study of T cell repertoires in cytomegalovirus infection. TCRdb reprocessed the reads via MiXCR and lists one record per CDR3 protein. The sample shows about 920,000 distinct CDR3 sequences, around a third of them seen only once. CDR3 length: 15 amino acids. J gave up 4 bases and V 8 bases, and 7 bases lay outside the gene matches. CDR1 and CDR2 (germline): LNHDA, SQIVND (reference sequence). This clonotype was detected only a few times. The antigen remains unidentified. The source of this sequence is a human donor in good health (CMV status not recorded). Some clones in this sample may be carry-over from other donors' samples. The sequences come from cultured CD8+ T cells from PBMCs, collected from culture after CMV antigen stimulation. V usage is TRBV19 and J usage is TRBJ2-1; 11 positions agree with TRBD2. Here the CDR3 DNA reads TGTGCCAGTCAGACTAGCGGGACATCTTACAATGAGCAGTTCTTC. Translated: CASQTSGTSYNEQFF.